Only a few counts were recorded for the clone carrying this T cell receptor (beta chain). What it binds is not known. This entry is derived from a study of regulatory T cells in long-lasting Graves disease. Study-level results: Those with persistent disease had in common more public clonotypes (about 2,500) than new patients (approximately 890). Gene preferences differed: TRBV28, TRBJ1-2, TRBJ2-5 in persistent cases.

The CDR3 runs to 12 residues. Trimming took 5 bases from V and 6 from J, leaving 8 bases between them. Per germline, CDR1 SEHNR and CDR2 FQNEAQ (reference sequence). Specified time point: newly diagnosed GD, antithyroid drugs for less than 3 months. PBMC-extracted RNA yielded the TCR library. Sequencing libraries for TCR beta were prepared with iRepertoire HTBI primers and Arm-PCR of CDR3 regions. TCRdb itself ran the multiplex PCR reads through MiXCR, one entry per CDR3 protein. This table has around 500,000 distinct CDR3 sequences, 15% to 20% appearing once. These data were likewise used in another study, on T cells in Graves' hyperthyroidism and ophthalmopathy. Turning to that study: The patients, who ranged from 18 to 65 in age, presented with newly diagnosed hyperthyroidism lasting under 2 months. Using the HTBI primer set, a first-round RT-PCR was run on the TCR CDR3.

Sequenced material: peripheral blood mononuclear cells (PBMCs), taken at new diagnosis, from a patient treated with antithyroid drugs. The gene calls are TRBV7-9 and TRBJ2-1, with no clear D. This TCR came from a middle-aged woman with Graves disease. DNA of the CDR3: TGTGCCAGCAGCCACGACTTCAATGAGCAGTTCTTC. Its protein product is CASSHDFNEQFF.